Listed below are T cell receptor beta chains from one sample, sequenced in a study of shared clonotypes between healthy human individuals. Profiled with immunoSEQ multiplex PCR; TCRdb holds only in-frame clones, not every one. The table includes a few million clones, roughly 90% detected once. Sample: naive CD4+ T cells from PBMCs. These receptors all stem from a man aged 18 to 29 in good health. Some clones in this sample may be carry-over from other donors' samples. CDR3s include the opening cysteine and the closing phenylalanine or tryptophan. D genes are given only for firm matches. Some rows have no size entry. The others give once, few or many, or a class for an expanded clone.

V gene	J gene	D gene	clone size	CDR3 protein	CDR3 DNA
TRBV7-2	TRBJ2-3	.	.	CASSLLWRDTQYF	TGTGCCAGCAGCTTATTGTGGCGGGATACGCAGTATTTT
TRBV6-5	TRBJ1-5	.	once	CASSIPLQHF	TGTGCCAGCAGTATCCCCCTCCAGCATTTT
TRBV6-5	TRBJ2-7	TRBD2	.	CASSRGGLGTYEQYF	TGTGCCAGCAGTCGTGGGGGACTAGGAACCTACGAGCAGTACTTC
TRBV7-9	TRBJ2-1	TRBD2	.	CASSPELAGENEQFF	TGTGCCAGCAGCCCCGAACTAGCGGGGGAGAATGAGCAGTTCTTC
TRBV18	TRBJ2-7	TRBD2	.	CASSPPPSGRVDEQYF	TGTGCCAGCTCACCACCTCCTAGCGGGAGGGTAGACGAGCAGTACTTC
TRBV6-4	TRBJ2-1	TRBD2	once	CASSDGSGRGNEQFF	TGTGCCAGCAGTGACGGGAGCGGGAGGGGAAATGAGCAGTTCTTC
TRBV6-5	TRBJ1-4	.	.	CASRTGRANEKLFF	TGTGCCAGCAGGACCGGGAGAGCTAATGAAAAACTGTTTTTT
TRBV28	TRBJ2-7	TRBD1	.	CASVEVYRTDRGSYEQYF	TGTGCCAGCGTCGAAGTCTACAGAACCGACAGGGGGAGCTACGAGCAGTACTTC
TRBV29-1	TRBJ2-5	TRBD1	.	CSVAIGQGYQETQYF	TGCAGCGTTGCAATAGGACAGGGGTACCAAGAGACCCAGTACTTC
TRBV28	TRBJ2-7	TRBD1	once	CASSPAGTESYEQYF	TGTGCCAGCAGTCCAGCCGGGACAGAAAGCTACGAGCAGTACTTC
TRBV5-1	TRBJ2-2	TRBD1	.	CASSGTGATGELFF	TGCGCCAGCAGCGGGACAGGGGCCACCGGGGAGCTGTTTTTT
TRBV4-3	TRBJ1-5	.	.	CASSPQGAGQPQHF	TGCGCCAGCAGCCCTCAGGGAGCCGGTCAGCCCCAGCATTTT
TRBV7-3	TRBJ2-3	TRBD1	.	CASSLRQGGTDTQYF	TGTGCCAGCAGCTTAAGACAGGGCGGCACAGATACGCAGTATTTT
TRBV29-1	TRBJ2-7	.	.	CSVYGASSYEQYF	TGCAGCGTATACGGGGCCAGCTCCTACGAGCAGTACTTC
TRBV29-1	TRBJ2-7	TRBD1	.	CSVLTGGDEQYF	TGCAGCGTTCTGACAGGGGGAGACGAGCAGTACTTC
TRBV5-1	TRBJ2-7	TRBD1	.	CASSLGRTGYEQYF	TGCGCCAGCAGCTTGGGCCGGACAGGTTACGAGCAGTACTTC
TRBV28	TRBJ1-3	.	.	CASSSNTIYF	TGTGCCAGCAGTAGCAACACCATATATTTT
TRBV18	TRBJ2-4	.	.	CASGEGAAKNIQYF	TGTGCCAGTGGGGAAGGGGCTGCCAAAAACATTCAGTACTTC
TRBV11-2	TRBJ1-1	.	once	CASSPFGQPNTEAFF	TGTGCCAGCAGCCCCTTTGGACAGCCGAACACTGAAGCTTTCTTT
TRBV4-2	TRBJ2-7	TRBD2	.	CASSQKPGLAETYEQYF	TGTGCCAGCAGCCAAAAGCCGGGGCTAGCGGAGACCTACGAGCAGTACTTC
TRBV28	TRBJ1-1	.	few	CASSPIVGQGRFEAFF	TGTGCCAGCAGCCCGATAGTGGGGCAGGGGAGATTTGAAGCTTTCTTT
TRBV5-6	TRBJ2-7	.	once	CASSLEGGGYEQYF	TGTGCCAGCAGCTTGGAGGGAGGCGGATACGAGCAGTACTTC
TRBV7-2	TRBJ2-2	TRBD2	once	CASSLGGLAAYTGELFF	TGTGCCAGCAGCTTAGGGGGACTAGCGGCCTACACCGGGGAGCTGTTTTTT